This is a list of T cell receptor beta chains from one sample in a study of metastatic and nonmetastatic thyroid tumors. TCRdb reassembled clones from the PCR reads with MiXCR. The sample records more than 20,000 clones, around an eighth being singletons. The source material was blood. These receptors all stem from a female donor with papillary thyroid cancer or a benign thyroid nodule (not recorded which). Some clones in this sample may be carry-over from other donors' samples. Each CDR3 is given with its conserved first and last residue. The D gene is left open where the match is weak. Clone size is shown for a subset of rows, as once, few, many or a class of expanded clone.

d_call	v_call	clone_size	j_call	cdr3_aa	cdr3_nt
.	TRBV5-6	many	TRBJ1-2	CASSLRDPRYGYTF	TGTGCCAGCAGCTTAAGGGACCCCAGGTATGGCTACACCTTC
TRBD2	TRBV18	.	TRBJ2-5	CASSPRRASGSQTQYF	TGTGCCAGCTCACCACGGAGGGCTAGCGGGAGTCAGACCCAGTACTTC
.	TRBV6-1	medium-sized	TRBJ2-7	CASSVPLEEREWLEQYF	TGTGCCAGCAGTGTTCCCCTAGAGGAAAGGGAGTGGTTGGAGCAGTACTTC
.	TRBV5-1	many	TRBJ2-7	CASSSTGAYEQYF	TGCGCCAGCAGCTCTACGGGGGCCTACGAGCAGTACTTC
.	TRBV12-3/TRBV12-4	medium-sized	TRBJ1-6	CASRSRSNSPLHF	TGTGCCAGCAGGAGCAGGTCAAATTCACCCCTCCACTTT
.	TRBV7-9	many	TRBJ2-3	CASSLAERATDTQYF	TGTGCCAGCAGCTTAGCTGAGAGGGCCACAGATACGCAGTATTTT
TRBD1	TRBV12-3/TRBV12-4	medium-sized	TRBJ1-2	CASSLRTGDGYTF	TGTGCCAGCAGCTTGCGGACAGGGGATGGCTACACCTTC
.	TRBV5-1	many	TRBJ2-1	CASSLEKGNEQFF	TGCGCCAGCAGCTTGGAAAAGGGTAATGAGCAGTTCTTC
TRBD1	TRBV27	.	TRBJ2-7	CASSAYRGTYEQYF	TGTGCCAGCAGTGCCTACAGGGGAACCTACGAGCAGTACTTC
.	TRBV18	many	TRBJ2-1	CASSPLEEDEQFF	TGTGCCAGCTCACCACTGGAGGAGGATGAGCAGTTCTTC
.	TRBV12-3/TRBV12-4	many	TRBJ2-5	CASSLRETQYF	TGTGCCAGCAGTTTACGGGAGACCCAGTACTTC
.	TRBV6-1	many	TRBJ2-6	CASSSPGVSGANVLTF	TGTGCCAGCAGTTCACCCGGAGTCTCTGGGGCCAACGTCCTGACTTTC
.	TRBV20-1	medium-sized	TRBJ2-1	CSAASRIGVEQFF	TGCAGTGCTGCCAGCCGGATAGGGGTTGAGCAGTTCTTC
.	TRBV12-3/TRBV12-4	.	TRBJ1-1	CASSFGTGCGWTEASF	TGTGCCAGCAGTTTTGGAACAGGGTGTGGGTGGACTGAAGCTTCCTTT
.	TRBV20-1	many	TRBJ2-1	CSASQFAGINEQFF	TGCAGTGCTAGTCAGTTCGCGGGGATCAATGAGCAGTTCTTC
.	TRBV2	many	TRBJ2-3	CAIRGRVSTDTQYF	TGTGCGATCAGAGGCAGGGTGAGCACAGATACGCAGTATTTT
.	TRBV19	many	TRBJ1-5	CASSPGGVQEPQHF	TGTGCCAGTAGTCCAGGCGGGGTTCAGGAGCCCCAGCATTTT
.	TRBV4-1	many	TRBJ1-1	CASSQGNRANTEAFF	TGCGCCAGCAGCCAAGGTAACAGGGCGAACACTGAAGCTTTCTTT
.	TRBV5-5	many	TRBJ2-7	CASSRDIYEQYF	TGTGCCAGCAGCCGGGACATCTACGAGCAGTACTTC
.	TRBV24-1	many	TRBJ2-6	CATSDSGSFSGANVLTF	TGTGCCACCAGTGATTCGGGCAGCTTTTCTGGGGCCAACGTCCTGACTTTC
.	TRBV27	.	TRBJ2-7	CASSLTFPVQVGAYEQYF	TGTGCCAGCAGTCTAACCTTCCCGGTACAGGTTGGCGCCTACGAGCAGTACTTC
.	TRBV12-3/TRBV12-4	medium-sized	TRBJ2-5	CASSRQGLRETQYF	TGTGCCAGCAGCCGCCAGGGGTTGCGAGAGACCCAGTACTTC
TRBD1	TRBV5-1	many	TRBJ1-1	CASSGIQGSTEAFF	TGCGCCAGCAGCGGAATACAGGGGAGCACTGAAGCTTTCTTT
.	TRBV28	few	TRBJ1-5	CASSLRWGRRHNQPQHF	TGTGCCAGCAGTTTAAGATGGGGAAGAAGGCACAATCAGCCCCAGCATTTT
TRBD2	TRBV5-1	once	TRBJ2-3	CASSLTSGRATDTQYF	TGCGCCAGCAGCTTGACTAGCGGGAGGGCCACAGATACGCAGTATTTT
.	TRBV6-5	few	TRBJ1-2	CASSYRENYGYTF	TGTGCCAGCAGTTACAGGGAAAACTATGGCTACACCTTC
.	TRBV6-1	.	TRBJ2-3	CASSDLATDTQYF	TGTGCCAGCAGTGACCTGGCCACAGATACGCAGTATTTT
.	TRBV12-3/TRBV12-4	.	TRBJ2-5	CASSLRRGGGEAQYF	TGCGCCAGCAGTTTACGCCGAGGGGGCGGGGAGGCCCAGTACTTC
.	TRBV19	many	TRBJ1-2	CASSIQGPNYGYTF	TGTGCCAGTAGTATTCAAGGACCCAACTATGGCTACACCTTC
TRBD2	TRBV3-1	few	TRBJ2-5	CASSHSGEGETQYF	TGTGCCAGCAGTCACTCGGGGGAGGGGGAGACCCAGTACTTC
.	TRBV15	.	TRBJ2-1	CATSRDSGIGQEQFF	TGTGCCACCAGCAGGGATAGCGGAATAGGACAGGAGCAGTTCTTC
TRBD2	TRBV7-3	many	TRBJ2-3	CASSFAGGATDTQYF	TGTGCCAGCAGCTTTGCCGGGGGGGCAACAGATACGCAGTATTTT
TRBD1	TRBV6-1	many	TRBJ1-1	CATGQGPPMNTEAFF	TGTGCCACGGGACAGGGGCCCCCTATGAACACTGAAGCTTTCTTT
.	TRBV4-1	.	TRBJ1-4	CASSQAGSKREKLFF	TGCGCCAGCAGCCAAGCGGGCAGTAAAAGGGAAAAACTGTTTTTT
TRBD2	TRBV19	many	TRBJ2-5	CASTQAGVETQYF	TGTGCCAGTACGCAAGCGGGAGTTGAGACCCAGTACTTC
TRBD1	TRBV10-3	.	TRBJ1-2	CAISERTGRYGYTF	TGTGCCATCAGTGAACGGACAGGGCGATATGGCTACACCTTC
TRBD1	TRBV28	many	TRBJ1-6	CASSSGTEKPPLALHF	TGTGCCAGCAGTTCGGGGACAGAAAAACCCCCGTTGGCCCTCCACTTT
TRBD2	TRBV4-1	many	TRBJ2-2	CASSQGGLVTGELFF	TGCGCCAGCAGCCAAGGGGGACTAGTAACCGGGGAGCTGTTTTTT
.	TRBV28	few	TRBJ2-2	CASSRAGVTGELFF	TGTGCCAGCAGTCGGGCAGGTGTTACCGGGGAGCTGTTTTTT
.	TRBV7-3	many	TRBJ2-1	CASSLYSYNEQFF	TGTGCCAGCTCCCTATATTCCTACAATGAGCAGTTCTTC
TRBD2	TRBV27	many	TRBJ2-5	CASSSTSGSGKTQYF	TGTGCCAGCAGCTCTACTAGCGGGAGTGGCAAGACCCAGTACTTC
.	TRBV4-1	once	TRBJ1-6	CASSGQGSSPLHF	TGCGCCAGCAGCGGTCAGGGGTCCTCACCCCTCCACTTT
.	TRBV30	many	TRBJ1-6	CAWSVGGLALHF	TGTGCCTGGAGTGTAGGAGGTTTAGCCCTCCACTTT
.	TRBV12-3/TRBV12-4	medium-sized	TRBJ2-2	CASSFARGQSTGELFF	TGTGCCAGCAGTTTCGCCAGGGGACAAAGCACCGGGGAGCTGTTTTTT
.	TRBV6-1	few	TRBJ2-2	CASSKNTGELFF	TGTGCCAGCAGTAAGAACACCGGGGAGCTGTTTTTT
.	TRBV6-2/TRBV6-3	few	TRBJ2-3	CASSYNPGRLITDTQYF	TGTGCCAGCAGTTACAACCCTGGACGGCTTATCACAGATACGCAGTATTTT
.	TRBV7-9	many	TRBJ2-5	CASSVGLQETQYF	TGTGCCAGCAGCGTTGGACTCCAAGAGACCCAGTACTTC
TRBD2	TRBV7-2	many	TRBJ2-1	CASSPLGSGGHSYNEQFF	TGTGCCAGCAGCCCCCTTGGTAGCGGGGGTCACTCCTACAATGAGCAGTTCTTC
TRBD1	TRBV29-1	few	TRBJ1-1	CSVGGKSNRGSEAFF	TGCAGCGTTGGAGGTAAAAGCAACAGGGGGTCTGAAGCTTTCTTT
TRBD1	TRBV27	.	TRBJ1-1	CASMPSGGAVVNTEAFF	TGTGCCAGCATGCCTTCAGGGGGCGCGGTTGTTAACACTGAAGCTTTCTTT
.	TRBV7-2	many	TRBJ1-1	CASTSGNTEAFF	TGTGCCAGCACATCCGGGAACACTGAAGCTTTCTTT
TRBD2	TRBV20-1	.	TRBJ2-1	CSAVTSDLFNEQFF	TGCAGTGCCGTTACTAGCGACCTCTTCAATGAGCAGTTCTTC
TRBD1	TRBV16	many	TRBJ1-5	CASSHGQGHNQPQHF	TGTGCCAGCAGCCATGGACAGGGCCACAATCAGCCCCAGCATTTT